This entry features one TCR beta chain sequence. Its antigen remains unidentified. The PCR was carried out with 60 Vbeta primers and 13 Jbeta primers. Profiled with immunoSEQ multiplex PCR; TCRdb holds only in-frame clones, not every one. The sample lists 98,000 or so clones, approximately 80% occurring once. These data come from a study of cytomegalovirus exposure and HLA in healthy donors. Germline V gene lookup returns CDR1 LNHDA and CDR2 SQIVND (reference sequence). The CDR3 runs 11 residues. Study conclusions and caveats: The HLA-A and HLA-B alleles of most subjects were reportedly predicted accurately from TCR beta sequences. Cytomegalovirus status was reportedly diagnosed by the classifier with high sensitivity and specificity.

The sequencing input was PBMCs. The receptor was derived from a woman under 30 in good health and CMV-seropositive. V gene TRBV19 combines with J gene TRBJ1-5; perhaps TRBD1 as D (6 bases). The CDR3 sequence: CGPDSGQPQHF. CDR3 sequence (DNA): TGTGGGCCGGACAGCGGACAGCCCCAGCATTTT.